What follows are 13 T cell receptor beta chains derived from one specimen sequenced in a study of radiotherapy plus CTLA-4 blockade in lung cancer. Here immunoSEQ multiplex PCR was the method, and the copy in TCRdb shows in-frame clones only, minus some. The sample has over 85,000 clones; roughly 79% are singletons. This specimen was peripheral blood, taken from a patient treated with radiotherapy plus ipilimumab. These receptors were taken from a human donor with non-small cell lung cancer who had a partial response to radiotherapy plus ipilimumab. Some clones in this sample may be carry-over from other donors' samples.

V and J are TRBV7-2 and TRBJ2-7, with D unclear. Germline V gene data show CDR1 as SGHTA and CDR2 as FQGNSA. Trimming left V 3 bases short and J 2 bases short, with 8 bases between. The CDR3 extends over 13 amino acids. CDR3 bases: TGTGCCAGCAGCTTTGGGCCTACCTACGAGCAGTACTTC. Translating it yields CASSFGPTYEQYF.

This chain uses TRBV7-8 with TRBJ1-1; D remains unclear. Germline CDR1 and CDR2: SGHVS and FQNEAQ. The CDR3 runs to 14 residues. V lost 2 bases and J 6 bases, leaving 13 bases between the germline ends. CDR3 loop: CASSLRTLRAEAFF. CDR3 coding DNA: TGTGCCAGCAGCTTACGCACACTGAGGGCTGAAGCTTTCTTT.

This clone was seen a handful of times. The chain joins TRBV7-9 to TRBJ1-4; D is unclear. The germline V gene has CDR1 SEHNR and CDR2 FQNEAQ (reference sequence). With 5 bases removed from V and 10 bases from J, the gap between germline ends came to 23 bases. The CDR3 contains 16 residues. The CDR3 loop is CASSGLKGRSVGKLFF. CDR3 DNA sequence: TGTGCCAGCAGCGGGTTGAAAGGCCGCAGCGTCGGAAAACTGTTTTTT.

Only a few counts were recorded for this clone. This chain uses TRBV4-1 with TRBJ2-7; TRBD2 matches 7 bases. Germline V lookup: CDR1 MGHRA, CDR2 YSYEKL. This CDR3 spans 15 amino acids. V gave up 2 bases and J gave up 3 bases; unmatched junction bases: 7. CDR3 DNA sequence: TGCGCCAGCAGCCAAACCAGCGGGAATGTCTACGAGCAGTACTTC. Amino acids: CASSQTSGNVYEQYF.

CDR3 loop: CASSENTGERGEKLFF. CDR3 bases: TGTGCCAGCAGTGAAAATACAGGGGAAAGGGGCGAAAAACTGTTTTTT. This chain joins TRBV25-1 and TRBJ1-4; the match to TRBD1 covers 7 bases. The germline CDR1 and CDR2 sequences are MGHDK and SYGVNS. This CDR3 is 16 amino acids long. J lost 8 bases, V lost 2 bases, and 11 bases had no gene match.

CDR3 nucleotides: TGTGCCAGCAGTGCAACAGGGGGCTGGAACACTGAAGCTTTCTTT. It codes for CASSATGGWNTEAFF. The gene calls are TRBV28 and TRBJ1-1; 9 nucleotides agree with TRBD1. This CDR3 has 15 residues. V was clipped by 5 bases and J by 1 base; unmatched bases: 5. Germline loops: CDR1 MDHEN, CDR2 SYDVKM.

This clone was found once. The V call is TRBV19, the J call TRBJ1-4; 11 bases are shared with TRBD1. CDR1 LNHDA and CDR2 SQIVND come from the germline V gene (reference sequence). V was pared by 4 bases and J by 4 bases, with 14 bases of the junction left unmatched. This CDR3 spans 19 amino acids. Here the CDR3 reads CASSTDEPGQGGINEKLFF. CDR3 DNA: TGTGCCAGTAGTACCGACGAACCGGGACAGGGGGGGATTAATGAAAAACTGTTTTTT.

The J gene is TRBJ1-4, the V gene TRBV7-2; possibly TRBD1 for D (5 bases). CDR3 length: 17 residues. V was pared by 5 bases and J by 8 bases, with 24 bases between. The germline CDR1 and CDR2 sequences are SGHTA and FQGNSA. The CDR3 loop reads CASSPSRQTTVGEKLFF. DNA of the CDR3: TGTGCCAGCAGCCCATCAAGACAGACGACGGTGGGGGAAAAACTGTTTTTT.

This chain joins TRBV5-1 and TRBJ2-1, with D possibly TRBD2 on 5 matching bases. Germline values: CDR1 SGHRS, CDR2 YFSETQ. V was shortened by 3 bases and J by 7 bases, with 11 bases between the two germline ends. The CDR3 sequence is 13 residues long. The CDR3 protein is CASSSNSGNEQFF. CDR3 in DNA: TGCGCCAGCAGCTCTAACTCGGGGAATGAGCAGTTCTTC. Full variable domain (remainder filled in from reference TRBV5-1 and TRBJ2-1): KAGVTQTPRYLIKTRGQQVTLSCSPISGHRSVSWYQQTPGQGLQFLFEYFSETQRNKGNFPGRFSGRQFSNSRSEMNVSTLELGDSALYLCASSSNSGNEQFFGPGTRLTVL.

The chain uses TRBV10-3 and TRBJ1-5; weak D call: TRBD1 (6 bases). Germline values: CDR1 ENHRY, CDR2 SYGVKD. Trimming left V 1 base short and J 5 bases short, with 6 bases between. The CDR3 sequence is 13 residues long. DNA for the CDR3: TGTGCCATCAGTGAGTACAGGGATCAGCCCCAGCATTTT. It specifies CAISEYRDQPQHF.

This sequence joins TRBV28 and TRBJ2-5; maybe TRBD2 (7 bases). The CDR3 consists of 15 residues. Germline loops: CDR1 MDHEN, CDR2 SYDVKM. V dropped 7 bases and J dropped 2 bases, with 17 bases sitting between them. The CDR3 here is CASTQGGAGQETQYF. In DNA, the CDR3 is TGTGCCAGCACCCAAGGGGGGGCTGGACAAGAGACCCAGTACTTC.

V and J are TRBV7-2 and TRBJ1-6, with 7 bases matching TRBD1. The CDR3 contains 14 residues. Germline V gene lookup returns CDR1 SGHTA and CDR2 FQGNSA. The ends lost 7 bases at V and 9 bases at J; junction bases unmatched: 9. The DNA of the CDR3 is TGTGCCAGCACCTATGCAGGGGGTTTTTCACCCCTCCACTTT. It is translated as CASTYAGGFSPLHF. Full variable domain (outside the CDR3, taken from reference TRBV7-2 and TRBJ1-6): GAGVSQSPSNKVTEKGKDVELRCDPISGHTALYWYRQSLGQGLEFLIYFQGNSAPDKSGLPSDRFSAERTGGSVSTLTIQRTQQEDSAVYLCASTYAGGFSPLHFGNGTRLTVT.

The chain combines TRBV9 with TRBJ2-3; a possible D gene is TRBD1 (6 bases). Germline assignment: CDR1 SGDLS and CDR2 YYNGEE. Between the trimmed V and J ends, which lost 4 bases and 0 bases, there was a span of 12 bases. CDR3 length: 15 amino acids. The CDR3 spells CASSRDKLSTDTQYF. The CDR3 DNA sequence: TGTGCCAGCAGCCGGGACAAACTTAGCACAGATACGCAGTATTTT.